The 17 T cell receptor beta chains below were found in one sample sequenced in a study of Ad26.COV2.S vaccination and SARS-CoV-2 variants. Libraries were prepared by immunoSEQ multiplex PCR; TCRdb keeps only in-frame clonotypes and omits some of them. Seen here are 380,000 or so clones, roughly 90% observed once, and the top ten hold 9.5% to 12%. As to treatment: some 20 received Ad26.COV2.S at low or high dose, single or two shots; several received placebo; per-sample allocation not given. Specimens were obtained on day 63 following the first vaccine or placebo injection. Sequenced material: peripheral blood, taken in a trial of Ad26.COV2.S vaccine versus placebo. These receptors were taken from a person between 18 and 60 years old who received the Ad26.COV2.S COVID-19 vaccine or a placebo.

V usage is TRBV28 and J usage is TRBJ1-6, with a tentative D call TRBD1 (5 bases). CDR3 size: 15 residues. CDR1 is MDHEN, CDR2 SYDVKM, per germline. V was clipped by 9 bases and J by 0 bases, with 12 bases between them. The CDR3 DNA reads TGTGCCAGTGGGGACCGCACCTCCTATAATTCACCCCTCCACTTT. Protein: CASGDRTSYNSPLHF.

The chain combines TRBV3-1 (or the pseudogene TRBV3-2) with TRBJ2-7; D unclear. The CDR3 is 11 amino acids. V was clipped by 6 bases and J by 3 bases, with 6 bases between them. CDR1 LGHDT and CDR2 YNNKEL come from the germline V gene (reference sequence). Written as DNA, the CDR3 is TGTGCCAGCAGTATGGGCTACGAGCAGTACTTC. Protein product: CASSMGYEQYF.

The chain recombines TRBV27 with TRBJ2-1; 9 positions agree with TRBD2. Germline CDR1 MNHEY, CDR2 SMNVEV (reference sequence). Trimming took 6 bases from V and 8 from J; bases not matched to a gene: 5. The CDR3 sequence is 13 residues long. CDR3: CASRISGGYEQFF. The CDR3 DNA sequence: TGTGCCAGCAGGATTAGCGGGGGTTATGAGCAGTTCTTC.

Remarks on this clone: Sequence at one end of the junction differs from germline and may be a read error. J is TRBJ1-2 and V is TRBV24-1; 7 nucleotides match TRBD1. Germline CDR1 and CDR2: KGHDR and SFDVKD. This CDR3 contains 12 residues. The CDR3 loop is CATSVTGYDYTF. For the CDR3, the DNA is TGTGCCACCAGTGTGACAGGGTATGACTACACCTTC.

The rearrangement links TRBV5-1 to TRBJ1-1; 11 bases are a match to TRBD1. Germline loops: CDR1 SGHRS, CDR2 YFSETQ. The length of the CDR3 is 15 residues. Germline trimming cut 3 bases from V and 4 bases from J; bases unmatched to any gene: 5. The CDR3 bases are TGCGCCAGCAGCTGGACAGGGGGCGCGGGCACTGAAGCTTTCTTT. Translated: CASSWTGGAGTEAFF.

The chain joins TRBV10-3 to TRBJ2-7; D possibly corresponds to TRBD2 (6 bases). Trimming removed 3 bases from V and 5 bases from J, with 11 bases in between. Per the germline V gene, CDR1 is ENHRY and CDR2 is SYGVKD. This CDR3 is 13 amino acids long. This chain's CDR3 is CAISDGGAHEQYF. DNA for the CDR3: TGTGCCATCAGTGACGGGGGAGCCCACGAGCAGTACTTC.

This chain connects TRBV19 to TRBJ1-1; TRBD1 might be the D (5 bases). With 2 bases removed from V and 7 bases from J, the gap between germline ends came to 20 bases. The CDR3 runs 16 residues. Germline CDR1 LNHDA, CDR2 SQIVND (reference sequence). As DNA, the CDR3 is TGTGCCAGTAGTATATATAGGGGCCGCTTGGTTTTTGAAGCTTTCTTT. This sequence encodes CASSIYRGRLVFEAFF.

The chain recombines TRBV7-9 with TRBJ2-7; 9 bases are shared with TRBD1. This CDR3 has 16 amino acids. Germline loops: CDR1 SEHNR, CDR2 FQNEAQ (reference sequence). V trimming: 5 bases; J trimming: 12 bases; junction bases outside the gene matches: 20. This CDR3 is CASSAGTGTLRPKGYF. The DNA for the CDR3 is TGTGCCAGCAGCGCCGGGACAGGGACTCTCAGGCCCAAGGGGTACTTC.

The chain recombines TRBV7-9 with TRBJ1-4, with D perhaps TRBD1 (5 bases). The CDR3 contains 15 residues. Per the germline V gene, CDR1 is SEHNR and CDR2 is FQNEAQ (reference sequence). Trimming left V 1 base short and J 3 bases short, with 9 bases between. CDR3 loop: CASSLDQGANEKLFF. The CDR3 bases are TGTGCCAGCAGCTTAGATCAGGGAGCTAATGAAAAACTGTTTTTT.

The sample holds one count of this clone. The chain recombines TRBV21-1 with TRBJ2-5; whether TRBD2, the table's D call, matches the DNA was not checked. TRBV21-1 has pseudogene status. The CDR3 extends over 17 amino acids. CDR3: CASSKGSWWGLQETQYF. The CDR3 nucleotides are TGTGCCAGCAGCAAGGGGTCATGGTGGGGACTCCAAGAGACCCAGTACTTC.

The chain uses TRBV5-5 and TRBJ2-2; 9 bases line up with TRBD2. This CDR3 is 18 amino acids long. V was pared by 1 base and J by 1 base, with 8 bases of the junction left unmatched. CDR1 and CDR2 (germline): SGHKS, YYEKEE (reference sequence). CDR3 DNA: TGTGCCAGCAGCTTGCCCCAGCGGGGGGCTTTGAACACCGGGGAGCTGTTTTTT. Amino acids: CASSLPQRGALNTGELFF.

This clone appeared a single time. The chain employs TRBV18 and TRBJ1-2; possible D gene TRBD1, 6 bases. The CDR3 extends over 14 amino acids. CDR1 is KGHSH and CDR2 is LQKENI in the germline V gene. V lost 5 bases and J 2 bases, leaving 12 bases between the germline ends. CDR3 DNA: TGTGCCAGCTCATCCAGGGGAGAGAACTATGGCTACACCTTC. Amino acids: CASSSRGENYGYTF.

The rearrangement links TRBV9 to TRBJ2-1; D is ambiguous. Deletions cut 4 bases from V and 10 bases from J, with 18 bases between. Germline V gene data show CDR1 as SGDLS and CDR2 as YYNGEE. The CDR3 has 14 amino acids. The DNA for the CDR3 is TGTGCCAGCAGCCTAGAGGTTCGGCAGCGAGAGCAGTTCTTC. The encoded protein is CASSLEVRQREQFF.

V gene TRBV7-2 combines with J gene TRBJ1-2, with D tentatively TRBD1 (6 bases). Trimming took off 3 bases at V and 3 bases at J, with 14 bases between the two ends. The CDR3 length is 15 residues. Germline CDR1 is SGHTA and CDR2 is FQGNSA. The CDR3 DNA is TGTGCCAGCAGCTTGACCGGTAGACAGGACTATGGCTACACCTTC. It translates to CASSLTGRQDYGYTF.

This rearrangement joins TRBV7-2 to TRBJ2-1; TRBD1 agrees at 8 bases. V was clipped by 1 base and J by 16 bases; unmatched bases: 9. CDR1 and CDR2 from the germline V gene are SGHTA and FQGNSA. The CDR3 spans 13 residues. The CDR3 DNA is TGTGCCAGCAGCTTAGGATCAGGGGGCAAAGCCTTCTTC. Translated, it gives CASSLGSGGKAFF. Variable domain in full (rest from reference TRBV7-2 and TRBJ2-1): GAGVSQSPSNKVTEKGKDVELRCDPISGHTALYWYRQSLGQGLEFLIYFQGNSAPDKSGLPSDRFSAERTGGSVSTLTIQRTQQEDSAVYLCASSLGSGGKAFFGPGTRLTVL.

The chain links TRBV9 to TRBJ2-7; 8 nucleotides align to TRBD2. The CDR3 is made up of 15 amino acids. CDR1 SGDLS and CDR2 YYNGEE come from the germline V gene. The junction had 8 bases not matched to a gene; V was cut back by 3 bases and J by 3 bases. The CDR3 DNA sequence: TGTGCCAGCAGCGCCACGGGCAGCGGGAGCTACGAGCAGTACTTC. This gives the protein CASSATGSGSYEQYF.

CDR3 DNA: TGTGCCAGCAGCCCCGGAGAGATAGGTGGGGCTAGTGGGGAGCTGTTTTTT. This codes for CASSPGEIGGASGELFF. The V gene is TRBV4-2, the J gene TRBJ2-2; D may be TRBD1 (5 bases). V lost 4 bases, J lost 8 bases, and 23 bases lay in between. The germline gives CDR1 LGHNA, CDR2 YNFKEQ. This CDR3 is 17 amino acids long.